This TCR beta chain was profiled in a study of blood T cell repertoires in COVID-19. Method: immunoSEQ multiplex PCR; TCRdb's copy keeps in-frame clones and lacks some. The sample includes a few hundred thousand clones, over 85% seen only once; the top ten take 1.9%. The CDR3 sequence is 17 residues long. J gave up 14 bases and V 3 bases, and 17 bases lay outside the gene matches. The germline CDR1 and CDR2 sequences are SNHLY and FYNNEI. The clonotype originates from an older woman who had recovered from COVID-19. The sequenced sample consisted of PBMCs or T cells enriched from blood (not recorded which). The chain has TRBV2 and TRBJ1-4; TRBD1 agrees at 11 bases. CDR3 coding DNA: TGTGCCAGCAGTGAGCAATCCAGGACAGGGGGCCGGTCACGCCTGTTTTTT. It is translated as CASSEQSRTGGRSRLFF. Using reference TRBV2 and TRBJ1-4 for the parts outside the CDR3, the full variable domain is EPEVTQTPSHQVTQMGQEVILRCVPISNHLYFYWYRQILGQKVEFLVSFYNNEISEKSEIFDDQFSVERPDGSNFTLKIRSTKLEDSAMYFCASSEQSRTGGRSRLFFGSGTQLSVL.